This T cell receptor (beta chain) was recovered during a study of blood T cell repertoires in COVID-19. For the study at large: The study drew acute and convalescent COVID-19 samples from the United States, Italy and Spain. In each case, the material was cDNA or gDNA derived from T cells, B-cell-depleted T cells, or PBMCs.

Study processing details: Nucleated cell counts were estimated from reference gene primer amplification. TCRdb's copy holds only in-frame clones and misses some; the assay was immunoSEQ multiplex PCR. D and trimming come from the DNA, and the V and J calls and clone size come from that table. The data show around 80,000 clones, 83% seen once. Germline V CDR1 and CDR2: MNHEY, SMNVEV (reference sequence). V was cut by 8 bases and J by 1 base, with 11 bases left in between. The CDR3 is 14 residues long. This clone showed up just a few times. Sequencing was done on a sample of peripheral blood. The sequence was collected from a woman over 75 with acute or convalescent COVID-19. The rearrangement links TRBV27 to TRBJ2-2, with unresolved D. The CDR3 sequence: CASRPTENTGELFF. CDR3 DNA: TGTGCCAGCCGCCCCACAGAGAACACCGGGGAGCTGTTTTTT.